The present T cell receptor (beta chain) was sequenced within a study of tumor and adjacent non-tumor tissue in lung cancer. Across the whole study: The cohort had 12 adenocarcinoma, 2 squamous cell and 1 small cell patients. The patients, 10 men and four to six women, were roughly 31 to 85 with stage I to III disease.

RNA was extracted from bulk tissue without any cell sorting. The normal lung tissue was taken more than 3 cm from the tumor edge. As to this clonotype: The junction departs from the called germline gene at one end, perhaps through a read error.

Per germline, CDR1 ENHRY and CDR2 SYGVKD. CDR3 length: 12 residues. TCRbeta libraries were built with three rounds of nested PCR, modified from ARM-PCR. TCRdb processed the multiplex PCR reads anew with MiXCR; each CDR3 protein has one entry. The sample consists of 85,000 or so distinct CDR3 sequences, roughly three quarters of them appearing once. The chain couples TRBV10-3 to TRBJ2-7; perhaps TRBD2 as D (5 bases). Sequencing input: distant non-tumor lung tissue. This TCR was recovered from a woman in her fifties or sixties with non-small cell lung cancer. The CDR3 DNA follows: TGTGGCATAGCAGCGGAAAACTACGAGCAATGCTTC. It encodes CGIAAENYEQCF.